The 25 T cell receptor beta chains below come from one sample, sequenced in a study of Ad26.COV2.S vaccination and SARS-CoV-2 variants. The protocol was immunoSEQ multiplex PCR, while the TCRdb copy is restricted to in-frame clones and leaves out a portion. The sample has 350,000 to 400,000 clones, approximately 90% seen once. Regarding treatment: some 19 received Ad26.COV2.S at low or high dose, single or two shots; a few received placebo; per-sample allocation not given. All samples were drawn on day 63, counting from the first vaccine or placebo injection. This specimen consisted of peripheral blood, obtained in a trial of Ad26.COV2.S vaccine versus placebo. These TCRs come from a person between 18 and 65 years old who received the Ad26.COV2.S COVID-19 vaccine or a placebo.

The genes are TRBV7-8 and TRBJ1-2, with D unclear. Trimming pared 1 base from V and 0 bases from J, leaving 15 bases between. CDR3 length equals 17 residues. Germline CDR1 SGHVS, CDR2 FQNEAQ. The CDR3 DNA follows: TGTGCCAGCAGCTTAGAATTTCGTCTCGCATCTAACTATGGCTACACCTTC. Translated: CASSLEFRLASNYGYTF.

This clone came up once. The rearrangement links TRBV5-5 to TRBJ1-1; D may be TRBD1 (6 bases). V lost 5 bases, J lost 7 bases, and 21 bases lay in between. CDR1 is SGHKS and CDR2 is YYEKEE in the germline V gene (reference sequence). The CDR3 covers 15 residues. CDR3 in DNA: TGTGCCAGCAGTTTGCCAAGGGGGGCAATGGATGAAGCTTTCTTT. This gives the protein CASSLPRGAMDEAFF. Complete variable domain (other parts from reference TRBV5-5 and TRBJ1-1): DAGVTQSPTHLIKTRGQQVTLRCSPISGHKSVSWYQQVLGQGPQFIFQYYEKEERGRGNFPDRFSARQFPNYSSELNVNALLLGDSALYLCASSLPRGAMDEAFFGQGTRLTVV.

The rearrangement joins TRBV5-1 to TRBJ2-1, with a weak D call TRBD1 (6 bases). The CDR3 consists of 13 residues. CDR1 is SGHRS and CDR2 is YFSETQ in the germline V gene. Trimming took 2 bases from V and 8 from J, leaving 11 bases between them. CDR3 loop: CASSFTGLHEQFF. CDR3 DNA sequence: TGCGCCAGCAGCTTCACAGGGTTACATGAGCAGTTCTTC.

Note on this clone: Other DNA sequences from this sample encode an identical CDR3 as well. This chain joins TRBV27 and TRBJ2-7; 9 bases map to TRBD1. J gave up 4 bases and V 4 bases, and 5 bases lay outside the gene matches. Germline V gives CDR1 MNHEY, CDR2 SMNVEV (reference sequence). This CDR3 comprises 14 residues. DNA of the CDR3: TGTGCCAGCAGTTCGGACAGGGGCTTATACGAGCAGTACTTC. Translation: CASSSDRGLYEQYF.

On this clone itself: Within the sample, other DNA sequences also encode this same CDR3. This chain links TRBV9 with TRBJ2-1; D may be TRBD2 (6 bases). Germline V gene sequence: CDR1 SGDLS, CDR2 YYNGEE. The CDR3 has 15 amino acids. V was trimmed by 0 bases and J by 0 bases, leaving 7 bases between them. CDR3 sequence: CASSVGRGSYNEQFF. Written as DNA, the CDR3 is TGTGCCAGCAGCGTAGGGAGGGGCTCCTACAATGAGCAGTTCTTC.

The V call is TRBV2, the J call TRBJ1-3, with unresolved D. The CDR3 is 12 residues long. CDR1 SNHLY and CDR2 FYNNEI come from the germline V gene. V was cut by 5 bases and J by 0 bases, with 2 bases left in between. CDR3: CASSRSGNTIYF. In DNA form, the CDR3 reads TGTGCCAGCAGTCGCTCTGGAAACACCATATATTTT.

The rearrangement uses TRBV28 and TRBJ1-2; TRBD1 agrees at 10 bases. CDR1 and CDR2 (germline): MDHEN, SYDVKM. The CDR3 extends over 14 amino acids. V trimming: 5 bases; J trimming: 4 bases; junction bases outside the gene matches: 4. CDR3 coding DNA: TGTGCCAGCAGTCGGGGACAGGGGCCCTATGGCTACACCTTC. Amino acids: CASSRGQGPYGYTF.

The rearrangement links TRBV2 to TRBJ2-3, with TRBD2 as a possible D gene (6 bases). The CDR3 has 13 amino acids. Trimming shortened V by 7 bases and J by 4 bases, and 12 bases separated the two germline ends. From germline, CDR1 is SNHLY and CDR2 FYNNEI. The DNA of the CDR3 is TGTGCCAGCACGGGGGACGTCGCAGATACGCAGTATTTT. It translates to CASTGDVADTQYF.

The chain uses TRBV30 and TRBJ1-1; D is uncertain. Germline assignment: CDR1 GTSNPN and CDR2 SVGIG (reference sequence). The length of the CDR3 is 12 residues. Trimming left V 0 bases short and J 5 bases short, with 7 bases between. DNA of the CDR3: TGTGCCTGGAGTGTAATCCTAACTGAAGCTTTCTTT. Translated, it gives CAWSVILTEAFF. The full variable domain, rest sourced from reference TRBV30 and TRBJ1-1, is SQTIHQWPATLVQPVGSPLSLECTVEGTSNPNLYWYRQAAGRGLQLLFYSVGIGQISSEVPQNLSASRPQDRQFILSSKKLLLSDSGFYLCAWSVILTEAFFGQGTRLTVV.

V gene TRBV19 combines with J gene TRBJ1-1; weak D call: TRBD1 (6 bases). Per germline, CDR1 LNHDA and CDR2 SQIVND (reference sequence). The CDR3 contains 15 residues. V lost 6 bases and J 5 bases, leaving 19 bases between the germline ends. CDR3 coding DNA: TGTGCCAGTAGACCCGGCTGGGGGGCCTTGACTGAAGCTTTCTTT. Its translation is CASRPGWGALTEAFF.

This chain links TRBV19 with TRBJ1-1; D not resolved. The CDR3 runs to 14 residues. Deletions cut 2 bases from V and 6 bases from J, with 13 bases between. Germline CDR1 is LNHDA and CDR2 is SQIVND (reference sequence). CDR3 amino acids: CASSIRGHVAEAFF. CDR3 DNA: TGTGCCAGTAGTATACGGGGTCATGTCGCTGAAGCTTTCTTT.

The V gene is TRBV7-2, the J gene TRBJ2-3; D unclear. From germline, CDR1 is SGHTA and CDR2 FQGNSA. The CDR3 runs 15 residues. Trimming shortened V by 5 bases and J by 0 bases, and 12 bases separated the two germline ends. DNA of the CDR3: TGTGCCAGCAGCGAGGTTGTCGTTAGCACAGATACGCAGTATTTT. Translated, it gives CASSEVVVSTDTQYF.

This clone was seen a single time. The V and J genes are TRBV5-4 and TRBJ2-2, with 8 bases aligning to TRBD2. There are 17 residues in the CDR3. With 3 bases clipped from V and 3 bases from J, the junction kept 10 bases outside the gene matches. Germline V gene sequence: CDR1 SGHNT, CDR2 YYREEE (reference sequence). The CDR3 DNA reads TGTGCCAGCAGCTCCCGAACCGGGACTAGGCACACCGGGGAGCTGTTTTTT. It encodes CASSSRTGTRHTGELFF.

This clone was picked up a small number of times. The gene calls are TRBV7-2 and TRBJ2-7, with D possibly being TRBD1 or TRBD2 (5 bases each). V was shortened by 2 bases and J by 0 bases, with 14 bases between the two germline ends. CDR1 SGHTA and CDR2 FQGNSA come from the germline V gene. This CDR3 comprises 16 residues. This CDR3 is CASSLWGGPSSYEQYF. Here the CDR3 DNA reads TGTGCCAGCAGCTTATGGGGCGGGCCTAGCTCCTACGAGCAGTACTTC.

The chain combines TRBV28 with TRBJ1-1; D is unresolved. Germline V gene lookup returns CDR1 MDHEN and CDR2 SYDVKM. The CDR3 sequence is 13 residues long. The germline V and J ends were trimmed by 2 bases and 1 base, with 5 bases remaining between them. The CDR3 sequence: CASSLNRNTEAFF. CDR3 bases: TGTGCCAGCAGTTTAAACAGGAACACTGAAGCTTTCTTT. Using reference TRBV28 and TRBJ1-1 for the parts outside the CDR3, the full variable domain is DVKVTQSSRYLVKRTGEKVFLECVQDMDHENMFWYRQDPGLGLRLIYFSYDVKMKEKGDIPEGYSVSREKKERFSLILESASTNQTSMYLCASSLNRNTEAFFGQGTRLTVV.

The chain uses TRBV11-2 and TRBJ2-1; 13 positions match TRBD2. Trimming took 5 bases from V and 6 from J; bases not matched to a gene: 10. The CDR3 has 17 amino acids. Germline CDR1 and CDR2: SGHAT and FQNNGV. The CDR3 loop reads CASSAKIGTSGVNEQFF. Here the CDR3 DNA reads TGTGCCAGCAGCGCCAAGATCGGGACTAGCGGGGTCAATGAGCAGTTCTTC.

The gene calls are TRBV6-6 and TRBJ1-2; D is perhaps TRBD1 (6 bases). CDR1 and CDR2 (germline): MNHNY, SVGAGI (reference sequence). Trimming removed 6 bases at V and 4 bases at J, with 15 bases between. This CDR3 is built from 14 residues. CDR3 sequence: CASSPEGETYGYTF. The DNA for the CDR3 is TGTGCCAGCAGCCCCGAGGGGGAAACCTATGGCTACACCTTC.

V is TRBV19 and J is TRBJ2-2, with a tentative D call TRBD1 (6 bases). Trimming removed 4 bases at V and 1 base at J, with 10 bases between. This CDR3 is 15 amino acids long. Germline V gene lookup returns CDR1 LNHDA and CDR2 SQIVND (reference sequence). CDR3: CASSTPGQNTGELFF. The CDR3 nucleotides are TGTGCCAGTAGTACACCGGGACAGAACACCGGGGAGCTGTTTTTT.

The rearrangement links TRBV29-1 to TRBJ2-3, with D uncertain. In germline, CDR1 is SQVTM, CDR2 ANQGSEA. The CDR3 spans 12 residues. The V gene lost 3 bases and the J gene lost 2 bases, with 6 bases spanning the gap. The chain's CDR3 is CSVETTTDTQYF. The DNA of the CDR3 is TGCAGCGTTGAGACCACCACAGATACGCAGTATTTT.

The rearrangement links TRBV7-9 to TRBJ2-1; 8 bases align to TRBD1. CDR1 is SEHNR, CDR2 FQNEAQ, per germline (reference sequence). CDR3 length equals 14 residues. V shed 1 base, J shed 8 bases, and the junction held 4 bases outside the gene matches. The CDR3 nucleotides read TGTGCCAGCAGCTTAGAACAGACAGGGGATGAGCAGTTCTTC. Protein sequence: CASSLEQTGDEQFF.

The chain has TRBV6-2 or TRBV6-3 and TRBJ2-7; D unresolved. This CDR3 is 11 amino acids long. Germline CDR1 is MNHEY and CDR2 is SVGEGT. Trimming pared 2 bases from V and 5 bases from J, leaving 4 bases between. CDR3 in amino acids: CASSYPHEQYF. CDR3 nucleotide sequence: TGTGCCAGCAGTTACCCCCACGAGCAGTACTTC.

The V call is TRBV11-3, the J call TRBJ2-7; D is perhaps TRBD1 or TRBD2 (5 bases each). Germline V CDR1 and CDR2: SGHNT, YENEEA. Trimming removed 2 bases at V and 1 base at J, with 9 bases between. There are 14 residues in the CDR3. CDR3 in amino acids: CASSLTGRSYEQYF. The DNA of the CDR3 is TGTGCCAGCAGCTTAACGGGGCGTTCCTACGAGCAGTACTTC.

The CDR3, as DNA: TGTGCCAGTACCTCCGGGACAGGTAGTCGCTCTGGAAACACCATATATTTT. Protein: CASTSGTGSRSGNTIYF. The chain links TRBV19 to TRBJ1-3; 8 bases align to TRBD1. Unmatched junction bases numbered 11, after V lost 7 bases and J lost 0 bases. The CDR3 is made up of 17 amino acids. Germline CDR1 LNHDA, CDR2 SQIVND (reference sequence).

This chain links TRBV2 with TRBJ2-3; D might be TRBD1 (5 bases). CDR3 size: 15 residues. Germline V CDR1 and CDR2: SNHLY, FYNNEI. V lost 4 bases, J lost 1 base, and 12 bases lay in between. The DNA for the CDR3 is TGTGCCAGCAGTGTGACAGCCTTTGGCACAGATACGCAGTATTTT. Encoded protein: CASSVTAFGTDTQYF.

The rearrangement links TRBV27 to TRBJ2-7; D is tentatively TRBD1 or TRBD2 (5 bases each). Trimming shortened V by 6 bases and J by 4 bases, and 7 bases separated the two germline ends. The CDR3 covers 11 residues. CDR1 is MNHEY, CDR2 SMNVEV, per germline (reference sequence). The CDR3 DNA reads TGTGCCAGCAGCTGGGGGTACGAGCAGTACTTC. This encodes CASSWGYEQYF.